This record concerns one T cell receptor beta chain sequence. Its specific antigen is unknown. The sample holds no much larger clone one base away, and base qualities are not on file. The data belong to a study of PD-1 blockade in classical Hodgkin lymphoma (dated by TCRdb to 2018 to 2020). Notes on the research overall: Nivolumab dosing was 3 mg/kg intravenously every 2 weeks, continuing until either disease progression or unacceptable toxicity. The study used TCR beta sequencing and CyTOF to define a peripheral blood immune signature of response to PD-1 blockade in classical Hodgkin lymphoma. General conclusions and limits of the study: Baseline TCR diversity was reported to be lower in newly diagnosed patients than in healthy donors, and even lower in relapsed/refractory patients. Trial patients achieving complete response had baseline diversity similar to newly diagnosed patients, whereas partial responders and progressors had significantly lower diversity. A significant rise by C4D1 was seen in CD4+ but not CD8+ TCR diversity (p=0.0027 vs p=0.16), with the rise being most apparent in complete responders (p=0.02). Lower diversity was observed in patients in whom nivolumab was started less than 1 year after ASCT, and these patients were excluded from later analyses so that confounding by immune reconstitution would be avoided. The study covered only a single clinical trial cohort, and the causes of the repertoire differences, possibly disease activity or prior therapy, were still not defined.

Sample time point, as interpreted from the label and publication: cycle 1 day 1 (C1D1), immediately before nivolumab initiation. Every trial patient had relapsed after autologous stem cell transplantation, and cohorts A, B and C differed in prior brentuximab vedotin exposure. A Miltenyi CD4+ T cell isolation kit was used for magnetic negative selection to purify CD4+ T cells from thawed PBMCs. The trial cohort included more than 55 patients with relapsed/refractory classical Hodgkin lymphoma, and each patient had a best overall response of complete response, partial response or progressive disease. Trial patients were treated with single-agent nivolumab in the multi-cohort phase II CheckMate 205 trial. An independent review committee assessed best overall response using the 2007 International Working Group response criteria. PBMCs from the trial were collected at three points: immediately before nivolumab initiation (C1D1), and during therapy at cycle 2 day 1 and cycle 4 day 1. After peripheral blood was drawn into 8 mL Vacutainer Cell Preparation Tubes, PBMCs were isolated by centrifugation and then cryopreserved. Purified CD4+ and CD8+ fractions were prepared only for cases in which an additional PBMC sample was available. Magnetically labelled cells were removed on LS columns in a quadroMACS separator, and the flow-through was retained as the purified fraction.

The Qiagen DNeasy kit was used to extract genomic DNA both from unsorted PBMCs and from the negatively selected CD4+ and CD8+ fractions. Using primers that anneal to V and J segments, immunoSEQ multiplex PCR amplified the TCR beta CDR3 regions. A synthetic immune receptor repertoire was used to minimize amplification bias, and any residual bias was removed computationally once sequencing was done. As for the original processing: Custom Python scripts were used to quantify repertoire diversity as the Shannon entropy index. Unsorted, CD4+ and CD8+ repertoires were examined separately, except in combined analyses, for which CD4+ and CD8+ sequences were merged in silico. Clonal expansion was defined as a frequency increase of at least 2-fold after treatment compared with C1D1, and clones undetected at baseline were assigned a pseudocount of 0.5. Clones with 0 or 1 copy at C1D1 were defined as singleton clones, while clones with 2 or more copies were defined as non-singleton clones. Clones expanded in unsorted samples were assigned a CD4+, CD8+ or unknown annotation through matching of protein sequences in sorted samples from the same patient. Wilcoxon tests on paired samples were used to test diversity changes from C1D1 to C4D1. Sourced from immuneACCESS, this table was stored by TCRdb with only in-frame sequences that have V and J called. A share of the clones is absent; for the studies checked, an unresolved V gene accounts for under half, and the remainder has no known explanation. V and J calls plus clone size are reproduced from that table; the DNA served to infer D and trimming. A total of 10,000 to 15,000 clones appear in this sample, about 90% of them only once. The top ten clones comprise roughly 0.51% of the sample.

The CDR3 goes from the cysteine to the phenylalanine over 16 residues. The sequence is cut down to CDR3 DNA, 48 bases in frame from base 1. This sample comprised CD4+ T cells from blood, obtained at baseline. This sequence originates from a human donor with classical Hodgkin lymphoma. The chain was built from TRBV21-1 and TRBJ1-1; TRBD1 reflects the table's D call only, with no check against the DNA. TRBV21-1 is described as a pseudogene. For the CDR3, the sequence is CASSKRDRGQNTEAFF. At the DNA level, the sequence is TGTGCCAGCAGCAAAAGGGACAGGGGGCAGAACACTGAAGCTTTCTTT.